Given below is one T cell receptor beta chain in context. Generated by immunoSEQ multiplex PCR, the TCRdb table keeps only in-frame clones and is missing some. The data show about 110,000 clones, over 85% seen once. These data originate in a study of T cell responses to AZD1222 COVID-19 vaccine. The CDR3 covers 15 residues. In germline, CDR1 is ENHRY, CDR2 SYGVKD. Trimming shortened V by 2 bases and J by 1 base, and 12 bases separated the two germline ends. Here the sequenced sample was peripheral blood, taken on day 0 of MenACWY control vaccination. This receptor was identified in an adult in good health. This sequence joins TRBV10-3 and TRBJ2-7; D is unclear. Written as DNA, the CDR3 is TGTGCCATCAGTGAGATGCGCACGAAATCCTACGAGCAGTACTTC. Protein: CAISEMRTKSYEQYF.